Below, 27 T cell receptor beta chains from the same sample are listed, as sequenced in a study of T cell responses to AZD1222 COVID-19 vaccine. TCRdb's table, derived via immunoSEQ multiplex PCR, lists solely in-frame clones and lacks some. The sample has some 62,000 clones; 76% are singletons. The specimen was peripheral blood, collected on day 0 of AZD1222 vaccination. The receptors were gathered from an adult in good health.

The chain recombines TRBV4-1 with TRBJ1-1; no definite D call. V was cut by 0 bases and J by 3 bases, with 8 bases left in between. Germline assignment: CDR1 MGHRA and CDR2 YSYEKL. CDR3 length equals 14 residues. CDR3 region: CASSQELQYTEAFF. CDR3 coding DNA: TGCGCCAGCAGCCAAGAATTGCAGTACACTGAAGCTTTCTTT.

The genes are TRBV7-3 and TRBJ2-3; unclear D gene. This CDR3 region has 14 residues. The germline CDR1 and CDR2 sequences are SGHTA and FQGTGA. With 4 bases removed from V and 2 bases from J, the gap between germline ends came to 10 bases. In DNA form, the CDR3 reads TGTGCCAGCAGCTCCGGGCACAACACAGATACGCAGTATTTT. Its protein product is CASSSGHNTDTQYF.

The rearrangement joins TRBV6-4 to TRBJ1-2, with D maybe TRBD1 (5 bases). V dropped 6 bases and J dropped 8 bases, with 19 bases sitting between them. This CDR3 region has 14 residues. Germline CDR1 and CDR2: MRHNA and SNTAGT. CDR3 protein: CASSSWGAGGGYTF. As DNA, the CDR3 is TGTGCCAGCAGCTCATGGGGTGCCGGGGGAGGCTACACCTTC.

The chain uses TRBV1 and TRBJ1-3; the table names TRBD1, a call not compared with the DNA. TRBV1 is recorded as a pseudogene. The CDR3 has 18 residues. The CDR3 DNA reads as TGCACCAGCAGCCAAGAGAGACAGGGGCCTAGCTCTGGAAACACCATATATTTT. Its protein is CTSSQERQGPSSGNTIYF.

The chain has TRBV2 and TRBJ1-2; TRBD1 might be the D (5 bases). CDR1 is SNHLY and CDR2 is FYNNEI in the germline V gene. There are 14 residues in the CDR3. Trimming left V 0 bases short and J 5 bases short, with 10 bases between. The CDR3 reads CASSEARGWYGYTF. CDR3 in DNA: TGTGCCAGCAGTGAAGCGAGGGGATGGTATGGCTACACCTTC. The variable domain in full, with the rest retrieved from reference TRBV2 and TRBJ1-2, is EPEVTQTPSHQVTQMGQEVILRCVPISNHLYFYWYRQILGQKVEFLVSFYNNEISEKSEIFDDQFSVERPDGSNFTLKIRSTKLEDSAMYFCASSEARGWYGYTFGSGTRLTVV.

This clone was seen more than once but under ten times. The chain is built from TRBV6-1 and TRBJ2-7, with 9 bases aligning to TRBD1. The CDR3 runs 14 residues. Trimming took 1 base from V and 4 from J; bases not matched to a gene: 2. Germline V gene lookup returns CDR1 MNHNS and CDR2 SASEGT. CDR3 amino acids: CASSEDRGQYEQYF. The DNA of the CDR3 is TGTGCCAGCAGTGAAGACAGGGGGCAATACGAGCAGTACTTC.

The V gene is TRBV12-3 or TRBV12-4, the J gene TRBJ1-5; 8 bases match TRBD1. This CDR3 is built from 12 residues. Losses at the gene ends were 7 bases for V and 8 bases for J; bases not matched to a gene: 4. The CDR3 here is CASTGTGEPQHF. The CDR3 DNA sequence: TGTGCCAGCACCGGGACAGGTGAGCCCCAGCATTTT.

This clone appeared a single time. The chain uses TRBV3-1 (or the pseudogene TRBV3-2) and TRBJ2-7; D is perhaps TRBD1 (5 bases). The ends were cut back, 6 bases at V and 3 bases at J, with 30 bases in the middle. Germline CDR1 and CDR2: LGHDT and YNNKEL (reference sequence). This CDR3 contains 19 residues. As DNA, the CDR3 is TGTGCCAGCAGTCGGTTGGGGCCACGCGCTGGCGCAGTTATCTACGAGCAGTACTTC. It specifies CASSRLGPRAGAVIYEQYF.

In this sample, this clone turned up once. The chain employs TRBV5-6 and TRBJ1-5; no firm D call. V lost 0 bases and J lost 6, with 10 bases in between. CDR3 length equals 14 residues. The germline V gene has CDR1 SGHDT and CDR2 YYEEEE. The CDR3 spells CASSLERNGQPQHF. Here the CDR3 DNA reads TGTGCCAGCAGCTTGGAAAGGAATGGTCAGCCCCAGCATTTT.

The V and J genes are TRBV9 and TRBJ1-5; 10 nucleotides align to TRBD1. V was pared by 3 bases and J by 3 bases, with 3 bases of the junction left unmatched. In germline, CDR1 is SGDLS, CDR2 YYNGEE. There are 15 residues in the CDR3. CDR3 nucleotide sequence: TGTGCCAGCAGCGGGACAGGGGGGAACAATCAGCCCCAGCATTTT. As protein: CASSGTGGNNQPQHF.

V usage is TRBV4-1 and J usage is TRBJ1-1; D unclear. With 0 bases removed from V and 0 bases from J, the gap between germline ends came to 5 bases. CDR1 and CDR2 from the germline V gene are MGHRA and YSYEKL. The CDR3 runs 14 residues. The CDR3 reads CASSQDPMNTEAFF. CDR3 sequence (DNA): TGCGCCAGCAGCCAAGATCCGATGAACACTGAAGCTTTCTTT.

The table lists this clone with a count of one. CDR3 residues: CASSLVADTEAFF. For the CDR3, the DNA is TGCGCCAGCAGCTTGGTTGCGGACACTGAAGCTTTCTTT. This chain links TRBV5-1 with TRBJ1-1; no clear D gene. The CDR3 covers 13 residues. CDR1 SGHRS and CDR2 YFSETQ come from the germline V gene. Trimming pared 0 bases from V and 3 bases from J, leaving 6 bases between. Based on the CDR3 plus reference TRBV5-1 and TRBJ1-1, the full variable domain is KAGVTQTPRYLIKTRGQQVTLSCSPISGHRSVSWYQQTPGQGLQFLFEYFSETQRNKGNFPGRFSGRQFSNSRSEMNVSTLELGDSALYLCASSLVADTEAFFGQGTRLTVV.

The chain couples TRBV4-3 to TRBJ2-3; TRBD1 or TRBD2 may be the D gene (6 bases each). V gave up 3 bases and J gave up 2 bases, with 9 bases separating them. The CDR3 totals 14 residues. Germline CDR1 is LGHNA and CDR2 is YSLEER. In nucleotides, the CDR3 is TGCGCCAGCAGCCAGGAGGGGGACACAGATACGCAGTATTTT. It codes for CASSQEGDTDTQYF.

The chain couples TRBV5-8 to TRBJ2-7, with 8 nucleotides matching TRBD1. Germline V gene sequence: CDR1 SGHTS, CDR2 YDEGEE. The CDR3 is 10 amino acids. J lost 12 bases, V lost 6 bases, and 5 bases had no gene match. CDR3 nucleotide sequence: TGTGCCAGCACGAGGACAGGGCCGTACTTC. This translates into CASTRTGPYF.

This chain's CDR3 is CASSLPAYQNEQFF. The CDR3 nucleotides read TGTGCCAGCAGTTTACCCGCGTATCAGAATGAGCAGTTCTTC. The chain carries TRBV28 and TRBJ2-1; D ambiguous. The CDR3 sequence is 14 residues long. CDR1 is MDHEN and CDR2 is SYDVKM in the germline V gene. The V gene lost 2 bases and the J gene lost 7 bases, with 12 bases spanning the gap.

The chain joins TRBV7-2 to TRBJ1-1; TRBD1 matches 7 bases. The CDR3 covers 12 residues. Per the germline V gene, CDR1 is SGHTA and CDR2 is FQGNSA. V was pared by 4 bases and J by 5 bases, with 1 base of the junction left unmatched. CDR3 residues: CASSSTGTEAFF. In DNA form, the CDR3 reads TGTGCCAGCAGCTCGACAGGGACTGAAGCTTTCTTT.

DNA of the CDR3: TGTGCCAGCATATCTGGGGCTGGCTCACCCCTCCACTTT. The encoded protein is CASISGAGSPLHF. V is TRBV6-6 and J is TRBJ1-6, with D maybe TRBD1 (5 bases). CDR1 MNHNY and CDR2 SVGAGI come from the germline V gene (reference sequence). The length of the CDR3 is 13 residues. V was cut by 7 bases and J by 10 bases, with 14 bases left in between.

The CDR3 bases are TGTGCCAGCAGCGTGACAGAGAACACTGAAGCTTTCTTT. Amino acid sequence: CASSVTENTEAFF. The rearrangement joins TRBV11-2 to TRBJ1-1; weak D call: TRBD1 (5 bases). In germline, CDR1 is SGHAT, CDR2 FQNNGV. The CDR3 consists of 13 residues. V was clipped by 5 bases and J by 1 base, with 8 bases between them.

This chain connects TRBV6-2 or TRBV6-3 to TRBJ2-7; D uncertain. This CDR3 has 12 amino acids. Germline loops: CDR1 MNHEY, CDR2 SVGEGT. Trimming cost V 0 bases and J 6 bases, with 6 bases left between them. CDR3 DNA: TGTGCCAGCAGTTACTCGAACGTCGAGCAGTACTTC. It encodes CASSYSNVEQYF.

The chain's CDR3 is CASSLSIWTVGRETQYF. The CDR3 coding sequence is TGTGCCAGCAGTTTATCCATTTGGACGGTGGGAAGAGAGACCCAGTACTTC. The V call is TRBV27, the J call TRBJ2-5; D unresolved. Germline CDR1 is MNHEY and CDR2 is SMNVEV (reference sequence). The CDR3 has 17 amino acids. Trimming left V 0 bases short and J 4 bases short, with 18 bases between.

The V gene is TRBV19, the J gene TRBJ2-2; D possibly corresponds to TRBD2 (5 bases). Looked up from germline, CDR1 is LNHDA and CDR2 is SQIVND (reference sequence). The CDR3 covers 15 residues. The ends were cut back, 0 bases at V and 3 bases at J, with 8 bases in the middle. The CDR3 coding sequence is TGTGCCAGTAGTATAGATCTGGAGGACACCGGGGAGCTGTTTTTT. The encoded protein is CASSIDLEDTGELFF.

This rearrangement joins TRBV2 to TRBJ2-2; 9 bases match TRBD1. Trimming took 6 bases from V and 1 from J; bases not matched to a gene: 6. Germline-derived CDR1 and CDR2 are SNHLY and FYNNEI. The CDR3 has 16 amino acids. CDR3 sequence (DNA): TGTGCCAGCAGGGAACAGGGGGCGATGAACACCGGGGAGCTGTTTTTT. Translation: CASREQGAMNTGELFF.

The J gene is TRBJ1-2, the V gene TRBV30, with D hard to call. The CDR3 has 10 amino acids. V was pared by 3 bases and J by 8 bases, with 7 bases between. CDR1 and CDR2 (germline): GTSNPN, SVGIG (reference sequence). DNA of the CDR3: TGTGCCTGGAGGGGTCGAGGCTACACCTTC. Its translation: CAWRGRGYTF.

The rearrangement joins TRBV4-2 to TRBJ2-1; 10 positions agree with TRBD2. The CDR3 runs to 17 residues. Losses at the gene ends were 4 bases for V and 0 bases for J; bases not matched to a gene: 6. Germline CDR1 is LGHNA and CDR2 is YNFKEQ. CDR3: CASSPALAGASYNEQFF. Written as DNA, the CDR3 is TGTGCCAGCAGCCCCGCCCTAGCGGGGGCCTCCTACAATGAGCAGTTCTTC.

In this sample, this clone turned up once. The chain has TRBV6-5 and TRBJ1-1; 9 nucleotides line up with TRBD1. From germline, CDR1 is MNHEY and CDR2 SVGAGI. The J segment lost 4 bases and the V segment lost 4 bases, leaving 7 bases of the junction unmatched. This CDR3 spans 15 amino acids. The CDR3 bases are TGTGCCAGCAGTTCACCGGGACAGGGAGTCACTGAAGCTTTCTTT. Protein: CASSSPGQGVTEAFF.

The chain uses TRBV5-1 and TRBJ1-6, with D unresolved. Looked up from germline, CDR1 is SGHRS and CDR2 is YFSETQ. V lost 0 bases and J 6 bases, leaving 10 bases between the germline ends. The CDR3 spans 15 residues. CDR3 bases: TGCGCCAGCAGCTTGGGTGCAGAAGTTAATTCACCCCTCCACTTT. Residues: CASSLGAEVNSPLHF. The whole variable domain, remainder taken from reference TRBV5-1 and TRBJ1-6, is KAGVTQTPRYLIKTRGQQVTLSCSPISGHRSVSWYQQTPGQGLQFLFEYFSETQRNKGNFPGRFSGRQFSNSRSEMNVSTLELGDSALYLCASSLGAEVNSPLHFGNGTRLTVT.

The CDR3 here is CASSGPPNRDRGYEQYF. The CDR3 DNA is TGTGCCAGCAGCGGTCCCCCGAACCGGGACAGGGGCTACGAGCAGTACTTC. V usage is TRBV6-2 or TRBV6-3 and J usage is TRBJ2-7, with 10 positions matching TRBD1. The trim removed 6 bases at V and 3 bases at J, leaving 14 bases unmatched. Germline V CDR1 and CDR2: MNHEY, SVGEGT. The CDR3 covers 17 residues.